The 18 T cell receptor beta chains presented below share a single source sample, sequenced in a study of cytomegalovirus exposure and HLA in healthy donors. Primers included in the PCR were 60 Vbeta and 13 Jbeta primers. Libraries were prepared by immunoSEQ multiplex PCR; TCRdb keeps only in-frame clonotypes and omits some of them. Here the sample spans fewer than 250,000 clones, roughly 79% being singletons. The sequencing sample was made of PBMCs. The source is a male donor in good health and CMV-seronegative.

The V gene is TRBV11-2, the J gene TRBJ2-7, with D perhaps TRBD2 (6 bases). Trimming stripped 1 base from V and 5 bases from J, with 18 bases between. CDR1 is SGHAT, CDR2 FQNNGV, per germline. This CDR3 has 16 amino acids. The chain's CDR3 is CASSLGTGLPRNEQYF. The CDR3 region has the DNA TGTGCCAGCAGCTTAGGGACGGGACTCCCTAGGAACGAGCAGTACTTC.

J is TRBJ1-5 and V is TRBV6-5; 7 nucleotides match TRBD1. This CDR3 has 14 amino acids. Losses at the gene ends were 5 bases for V and 6 bases for J; bases not matched to a gene: 7. The germline CDR1 and CDR2 sequences are MNHEY and SVGAGI. CDR3 residues: CASSEDRVGQPQHF. The CDR3 coding sequence is TGTGCCAGCAGTGAAGACAGGGTTGGTCAGCCCCAGCATTTT.

The chain is built from TRBV27 and TRBJ1-4, with D perhaps matching TRBD1 (5 bases). V shed 8 bases and J shed 2 bases, with 12 bases lying between them. The CDR3 extends over 14 amino acids. In germline, CDR1 is MNHEY, CDR2 SMNVEV (reference sequence). CDR3 in DNA: TGTGCCAGCGGGGCGGCCAACACTAATGAAAAACTGTTTTTT. Residues: CASGAANTNEKLFF.

This clone was observed a single time. Other DNA variants within this sample encode the same CDR3. V and J are TRBV19 and TRBJ1-5, with D maybe TRBD1 (6 bases). V was trimmed by 3 bases and J by 3 bases, leaving 9 bases between them. Germline V gene lookup returns CDR1 LNHDA and CDR2 SQIVND (reference sequence). The CDR3 loop spans 14 amino acids. The CDR3: CASSIRDTNQPQHF. The CDR3 DNA sequence: TGTGCCAGTAGTATCAGGGACACCAATCAGCCCCAGCATTTT.

The chain employs TRBV5-6 and TRBJ2-1, with 9 bases that match TRBD1. This CDR3 is built from 17 residues. The V gene's germline CDR1 is SGHDT and CDR2 YYEEEE. V was pared by 4 bases and J by 6 bases, with 14 bases of the junction left unmatched. The CDR3 loop reads CASSPRWRDRVVNEQFF. The CDR3 DNA reads TGTGCCAGCAGCCCCCGATGGAGGGACAGGGTGGTCAATGAGCAGTTCTTC.

There are a few counts of this clone. J is TRBJ2-7 and V is TRBV2; 13 bases align to TRBD2. Trimming at V came to 7 bases and at J to 7 bases, leaving 10 bases not matched to a gene. Germline CDR1 reads SNHLY; CDR2 reads FYNNEI. The CDR3 loop spans 15 amino acids. The CDR3 reads CASTELAGGPYEQYF. DNA for the CDR3: TGTGCCAGCACCGAACTAGCGGGGGGGCCTTATGAGCAGTACTTC.

The genes are TRBV5-1 and TRBJ2-5; D may be TRBD1 (7 bases). The V end lost 3 bases, the J end lost 5 bases, and 20 bases lay between the germline ends. Germline CDR1 SGHRS, CDR2 YFSETQ. The CDR3 length is 16 residues. In DNA, the CDR3 is TGCGCCAGCAGCTCTGGGAGACAGGGAGGATGGGAGACCCAGTACTTC. Its protein product is CASSSGRQGGWETQYF.

CDR3 nucleotides: TGCGCCAGCAGCCAAGACCCCCACCTCCCGAACAGGGGCTACACCTTC. Its translation: CASSQDPHLPNRGYTF. V and J are TRBV4-3 and TRBJ1-2; tentative D call: TRBD1 (5 bases). This CDR3 spans 16 amino acids. V was cut by 0 bases and J by 8 bases, with 19 bases left in between. Germline assignment: CDR1 LGHNA and CDR2 YSLEER.

The chain is built from TRBV14 and TRBJ1-2, with 7 bases matching TRBD1. V trimming: 1 base; J trimming: 1 base; junction bases outside the gene matches: 6. This CDR3 comprises 16 residues. Germline values: CDR1 SGHDN, CDR2 FVKESK. CDR3 region: CASSQGNRGGNYGYTF. DNA for the CDR3: TGTGCCAGCAGCCAAGGGAACAGGGGTGGTAACTATGGCTACACCTTC.

This chain uses TRBV2 with TRBJ2-3; 9 bases line up with TRBD1. The CDR3 spans 17 residues. V lost 4 bases, J lost 2 bases, and 10 bases stayed unmatched. Germline loops: CDR1 SNHLY, CDR2 FYNNEI. CDR3: CASSGPGTGRITDTQYF. The CDR3, as DNA: TGTGCCAGCAGTGGGCCCGGGACAGGGCGGATCACAGATACGCAGTATTTT.

The rearrangement uses TRBV27 and TRBJ1-1; 7 nucleotides agree with TRBD1. The CDR3 consists of 14 residues. The V gene end was trimmed by 6 bases and the J gene end by 0 bases; junction bases not matched to a gene: 4. CDR1 and CDR2 from the germline V gene are MNHEY and SMNVEV (reference sequence). The CDR3: CASRTGTVNTEAFF. DNA of the CDR3: TGTGCCAGCAGGACCGGGACAGTGAACACTGAAGCTTTCTTT.

The chain recombines TRBV5-1 with TRBJ2-7; TRBD2 agrees at 7 bases. Losses at the gene ends were 6 bases for V and 3 bases for J; bases not matched to a gene: 9. Germline-derived CDR1 and CDR2 are SGHRS and YFSETQ. This CDR3 is 14 amino acids long. In DNA, the CDR3 is TGCGCCAGCACTCCCGGGACTACAGGCTACGAGCAGTACTTC. It codes for CASTPGTTGYEQYF.

J is TRBJ1-2 and V is TRBV5-6, with a possible D match to TRBD1 (5 bases). This CDR3 is 17 amino acids long. Between the trimmed V and J ends, which lost 6 bases and 0 bases, there was a span of 21 bases. Germline loops: CDR1 SGHDT, CDR2 YYEEEE. CDR3 in amino acids: CASNPNPGLQPNYGYTF. The CDR3, as DNA: TGTGCCAGCAACCCAAACCCGGGACTCCAACCTAACTATGGCTACACCTTC.

This chain uses TRBV19 with TRBJ1-2; the match to TRBD1 covers 9 bases. In germline, CDR1 is LNHDA, CDR2 SQIVND (reference sequence). The V and J ends lost 6 bases and 4 bases, in that order; junction bases with no gene match: 12. The CDR3 spans 16 residues. Here the CDR3 DNA reads TGTGCCAGTAGGGTACTCACCGGGACAGGGCCCTATGGCTACACCTTC. It encodes CASRVLTGTGPYGYTF. Combining the CDR3 with reference TRBV19 and TRBJ1-2 gives the whole variable domain DGGITQSPKYLFRKEGQNVTLSCEQNLNHDAMYWYRQDPGQGLRLIYYSQIVNDFQKGDIAEGYSVSREKKESFPLTVTSAQKNPTAFYLCASRVLTGTGPYGYTFGSGTRLTVV.

This clone has only a few counts. The rearrangement uses TRBV6-5 and TRBJ2-1, with D possibly TRBD2 on 6 matching bases. Germline V gives CDR1 MNHEY, CDR2 SVGAGI. Trimming removed 4 bases at V and 9 bases at J, with 10 bases between. The CDR3 has 12 amino acids. This CDR3 reads CASSSPGGEQFF. As DNA, the CDR3 is TGTGCCAGCAGTTCTCCCGGGGGTGAGCAGTTCTTC.

The gene calls are TRBV5-4 and TRBJ2-1, with D unclear. Trimming took 3 bases from V and 4 from J, leaving 8 bases between them. Germline V lookup: CDR1 SGHNT, CDR2 YYREEE (reference sequence). CDR3 size: 13 residues. The CDR3 sequence: CASSSAGYNEQFF. CDR3 coding DNA: TGTGCCAGCAGCTCCGCCGGGTACAATGAGCAGTTCTTC.

The chain links TRBV4-2 to TRBJ1-4, with a possible D match to TRBD1 (6 bases). Trimming took off 3 bases at V and 7 bases at J, with 18 bases between the two ends. This CDR3 has 16 amino acids. Germline V gene lookup returns CDR1 LGHNA and CDR2 YNFKEQ. The CDR3 reads CASSHPPGGAGEKLFF. The CDR3 DNA follows: TGTGCCAGCAGCCACCCCCCTGGGGGGGCAGGTGAAAAACTGTTTTTT.

The J gene is TRBJ1-3, the V gene TRBV21-1; TRBD1 is the table's D call and was not checked against the DNA. TRBV21-1 corresponds to a pseudogene. The CDR3 sequence is 14 residues long. CDR3 nucleotide sequence: TGTGCCAGCAACGGGACAGGGCCAGGAAACACCATATATTTT. It is translated as CASNGTGPGNTIYF.